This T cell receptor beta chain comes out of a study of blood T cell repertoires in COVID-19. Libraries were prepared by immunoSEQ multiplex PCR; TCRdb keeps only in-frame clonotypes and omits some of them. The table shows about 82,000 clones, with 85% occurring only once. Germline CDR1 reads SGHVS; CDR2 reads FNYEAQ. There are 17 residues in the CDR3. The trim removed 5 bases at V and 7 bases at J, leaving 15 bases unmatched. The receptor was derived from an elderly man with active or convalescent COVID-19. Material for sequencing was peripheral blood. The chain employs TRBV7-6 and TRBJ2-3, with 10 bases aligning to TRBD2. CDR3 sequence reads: CASSPRTGLARTNTQYF. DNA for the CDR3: TGTGCCAGCAGCCCTCGAACGGGACTAGCGAGGACTAATACGCAGTATTTT.